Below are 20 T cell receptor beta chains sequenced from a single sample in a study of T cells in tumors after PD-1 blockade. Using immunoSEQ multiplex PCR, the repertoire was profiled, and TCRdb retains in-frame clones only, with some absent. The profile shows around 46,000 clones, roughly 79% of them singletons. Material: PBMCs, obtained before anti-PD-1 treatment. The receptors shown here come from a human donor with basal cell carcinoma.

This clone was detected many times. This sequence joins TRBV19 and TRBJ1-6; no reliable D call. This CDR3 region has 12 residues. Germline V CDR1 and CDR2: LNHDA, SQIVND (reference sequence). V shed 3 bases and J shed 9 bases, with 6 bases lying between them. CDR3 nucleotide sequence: TGTGCCAGTAGTATGCCAGTTTCACCCCTCCACTTT. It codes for CASSMPVSPLHF.

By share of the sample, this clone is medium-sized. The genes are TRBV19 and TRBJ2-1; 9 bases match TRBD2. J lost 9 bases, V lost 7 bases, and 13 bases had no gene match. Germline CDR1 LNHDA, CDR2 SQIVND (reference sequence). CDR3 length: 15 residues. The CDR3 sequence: CASTIPGTSLGEQFF. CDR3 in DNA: TGTGCCAGTACCATCCCCGGGACTAGCTTGGGTGAGCAGTTCTTC. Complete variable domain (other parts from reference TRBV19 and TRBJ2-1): DGGITQSPKYLFRKEGQNVTLSCEQNLNHDAMYWYRQDPGQGLRLIYYSQIVNDFQKGDIAEGYSVSREKKESFPLTVTSAQKNPTAFYLCASTIPGTSLGEQFFGPGTRLTVL.

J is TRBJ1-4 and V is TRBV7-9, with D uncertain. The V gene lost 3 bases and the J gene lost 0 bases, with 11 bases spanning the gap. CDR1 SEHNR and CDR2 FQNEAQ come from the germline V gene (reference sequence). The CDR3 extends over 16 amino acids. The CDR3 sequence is CASSFLGFATNEKLFF. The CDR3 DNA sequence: TGTGCCAGCAGCTTCTTGGGATTTGCAACTAATGAAAAACTGTTTTTT.

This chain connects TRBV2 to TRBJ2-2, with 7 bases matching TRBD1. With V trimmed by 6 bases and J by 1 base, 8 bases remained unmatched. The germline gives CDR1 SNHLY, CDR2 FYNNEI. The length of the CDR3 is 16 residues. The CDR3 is CASSSSGTENTGELFF. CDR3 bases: TGTGCCAGCAGCTCTTCCGGGACAGAGAACACCGGGGAGCTGTTTTTT. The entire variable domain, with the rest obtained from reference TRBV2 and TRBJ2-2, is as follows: EPEVTQTPSHQVTQMGQEVILRCVPISNHLYFYWYRQILGQKVEFLVSFYNNEISEKSEIFDDQFSVERPDGSNFTLKIRSTKLEDSAMYFCASSSSGTENTGELFFGEGSRLTVL.

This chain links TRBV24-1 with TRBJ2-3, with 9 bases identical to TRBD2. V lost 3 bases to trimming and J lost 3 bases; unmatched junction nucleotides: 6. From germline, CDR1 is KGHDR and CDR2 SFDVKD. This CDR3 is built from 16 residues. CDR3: CATSDVAGEGTDTQYF. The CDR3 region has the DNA TGTGCCACCAGTGATGTAGCGGGAGAAGGGACAGATACGCAGTATTTT.

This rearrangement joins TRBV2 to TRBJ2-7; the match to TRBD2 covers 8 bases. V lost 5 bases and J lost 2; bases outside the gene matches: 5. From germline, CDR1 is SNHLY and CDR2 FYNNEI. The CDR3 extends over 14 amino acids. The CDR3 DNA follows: TGTGCCAGCAGTATACTAGCGGCGCCCTACGAGCAGTACTTC. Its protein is CASSILAAPYEQYF.

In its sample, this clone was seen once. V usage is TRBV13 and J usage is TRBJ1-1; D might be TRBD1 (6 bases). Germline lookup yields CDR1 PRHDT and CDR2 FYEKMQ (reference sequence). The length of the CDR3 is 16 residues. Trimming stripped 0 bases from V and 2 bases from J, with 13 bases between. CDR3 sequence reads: CASSLGPGALNTEAFF. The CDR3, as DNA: TGTGCCAGCAGCTTAGGCCCGGGGGCGCTTAACACTGAAGCTTTCTTT.

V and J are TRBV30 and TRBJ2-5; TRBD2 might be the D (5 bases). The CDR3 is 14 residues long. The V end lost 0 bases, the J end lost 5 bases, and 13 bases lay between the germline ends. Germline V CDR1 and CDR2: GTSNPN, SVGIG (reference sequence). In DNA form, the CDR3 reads TGTGCCTGGAGTGTAACTCAAACGGGGGAGACCCAGTACTTC. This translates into CAWSVTQTGETQYF.

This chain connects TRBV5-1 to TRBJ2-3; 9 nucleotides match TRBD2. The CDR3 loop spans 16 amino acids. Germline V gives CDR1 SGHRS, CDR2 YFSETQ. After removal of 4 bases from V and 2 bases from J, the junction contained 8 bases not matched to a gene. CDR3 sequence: CASSQGLAQFTDTQYF. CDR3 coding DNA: TGCGCCAGCAGCCAGGGACTAGCCCAATTCACAGATACGCAGTATTTT.

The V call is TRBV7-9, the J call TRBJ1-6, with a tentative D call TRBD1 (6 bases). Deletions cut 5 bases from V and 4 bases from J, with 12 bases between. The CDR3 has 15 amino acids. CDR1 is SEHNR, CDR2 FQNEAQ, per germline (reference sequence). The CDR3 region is CASSVRDTYNSPLHF. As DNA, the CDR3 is TGTGCCAGCAGCGTACGGGACACGTATAATTCACCCCTCCACTTT.

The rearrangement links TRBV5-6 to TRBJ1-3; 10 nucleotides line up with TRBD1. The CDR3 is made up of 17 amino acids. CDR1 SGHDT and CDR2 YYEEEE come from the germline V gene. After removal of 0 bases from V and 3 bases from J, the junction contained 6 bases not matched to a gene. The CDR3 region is CASSLESGTGVGNTIYF. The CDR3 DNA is TGTGCCAGCAGCTTGGAATCCGGGACAGGGGTTGGAAACACCATATATTTT.

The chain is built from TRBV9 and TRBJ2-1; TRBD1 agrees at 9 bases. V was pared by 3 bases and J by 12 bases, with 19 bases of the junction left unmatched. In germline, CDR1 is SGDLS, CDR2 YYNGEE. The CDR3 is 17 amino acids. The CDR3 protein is CASSAEGQGAVLGGQFF. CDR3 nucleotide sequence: TGTGCCAGCAGCGCGGAGGGACAGGGCGCAGTATTGGGGGGGCAGTTCTTC.

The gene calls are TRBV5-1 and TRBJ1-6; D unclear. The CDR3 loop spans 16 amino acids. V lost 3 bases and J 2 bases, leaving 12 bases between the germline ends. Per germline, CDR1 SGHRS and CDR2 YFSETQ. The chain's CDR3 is CASSSSSDAYNSPLHF. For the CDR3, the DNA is TGCGCCAGCAGCTCCTCTTCCGACGCCTATAATTCACCCCTCCACTTT.

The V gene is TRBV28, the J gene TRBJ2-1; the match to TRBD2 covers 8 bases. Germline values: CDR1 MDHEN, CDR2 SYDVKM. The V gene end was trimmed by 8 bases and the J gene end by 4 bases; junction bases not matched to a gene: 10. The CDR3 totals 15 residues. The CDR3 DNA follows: TGTGCCAGCGGAACCGGGACTAGAGGTTACAATGAGCAGTTCTTC. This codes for CASGTGTRGYNEQFF.

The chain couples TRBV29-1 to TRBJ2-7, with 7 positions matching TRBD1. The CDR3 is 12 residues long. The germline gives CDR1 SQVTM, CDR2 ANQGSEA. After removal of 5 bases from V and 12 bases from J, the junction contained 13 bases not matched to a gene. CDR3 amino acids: CSVRYRDSLLYF. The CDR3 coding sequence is TGCAGCGTTCGTTACCGGGACAGTCTACTGTACTTC.

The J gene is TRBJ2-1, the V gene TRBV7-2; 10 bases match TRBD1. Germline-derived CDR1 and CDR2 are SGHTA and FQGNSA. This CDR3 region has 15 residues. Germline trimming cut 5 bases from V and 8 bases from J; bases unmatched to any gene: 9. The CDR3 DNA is TGTGCCAGCAGCGCTACCGGGACAGGGGTCTATGAGCAGTTCTTC. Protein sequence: CASSATGTGVYEQFF. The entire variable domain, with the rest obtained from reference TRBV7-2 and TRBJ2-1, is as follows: GAGVSQSPSNKVTEKGKDVELRCDPISGHTALYWYRQSLGQGLEFLIYFQGNSAPDKSGLPSDRFSAERTGGSVSTLTIQRTQQEDSAVYLCASSATGTGVYEQFFGPGTRLTVL.

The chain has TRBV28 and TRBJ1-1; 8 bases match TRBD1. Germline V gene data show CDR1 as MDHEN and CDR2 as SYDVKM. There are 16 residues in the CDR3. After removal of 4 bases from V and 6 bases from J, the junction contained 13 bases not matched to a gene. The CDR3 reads CASSYPLTGGRAEAFF. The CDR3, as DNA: TGTGCCAGCAGTTACCCCCTAACAGGGGGTAGGGCTGAAGCTTTCTTT.

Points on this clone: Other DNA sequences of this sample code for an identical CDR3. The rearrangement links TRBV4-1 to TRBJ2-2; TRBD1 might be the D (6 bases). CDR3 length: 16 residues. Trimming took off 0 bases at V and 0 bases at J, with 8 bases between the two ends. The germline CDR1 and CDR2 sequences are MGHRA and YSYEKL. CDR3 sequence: CASSQEGTTNTGELFF. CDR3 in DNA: TGCGCCAGCAGCCAAGAGGGGACAACGAACACCGGGGAGCTGTTTTTT.

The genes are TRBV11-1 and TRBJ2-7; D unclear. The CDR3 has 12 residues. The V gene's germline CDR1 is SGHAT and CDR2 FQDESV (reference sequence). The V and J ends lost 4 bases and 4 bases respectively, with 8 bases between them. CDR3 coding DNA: TGTGCCAGCAGCTCTCTCTCGTACGAGCAGTACTTC. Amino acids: CASSSLSYEQYF.

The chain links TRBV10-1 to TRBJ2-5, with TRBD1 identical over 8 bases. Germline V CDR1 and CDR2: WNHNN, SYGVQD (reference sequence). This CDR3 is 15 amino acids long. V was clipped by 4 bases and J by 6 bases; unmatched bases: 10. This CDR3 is CASSGDRGTEKTQYF. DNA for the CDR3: TGCGCCAGCAGTGGAGACAGGGGTACCGAGAAGACCCAGTACTTC.